The 11 T cell receptor beta chains given below trace back to one sample, sequenced in a study of blood T cell repertoires in COVID-19. Generated by immunoSEQ multiplex PCR, the TCRdb table keeps only in-frame clones and is missing some. The sample contains some 250,000 clones, about 90% of which appear only once. The material sequenced was peripheral blood. The receptors were gathered from a woman in her 30s who had recovered from COVID-19.

J is TRBJ2-7 and V is TRBV6-5; D remains unclear. The germline CDR1 and CDR2 sequences are MNHEY and SVGAGI. This CDR3 is built from 12 residues. V lost 6 bases to trimming and J lost 2 bases, with 8 bases between them. The CDR3 coding sequence is TGTGCCAGCAGGTCGGTTACCTACGAGCAGTACTTC. It yields the protein CASRSVTYEQYF.

V usage is TRBV18 and J usage is TRBJ1-2, with TRBD1 matching over 9 bases. Germline lookup yields CDR1 KGHSH and CDR2 LQKENI. V shed 1 base, J shed 2 bases, and the junction held 20 bases outside the gene matches. CDR3 size: 21 residues. CDR3 amino acids: CASSPLNLRGPLTGGNYGYTF. CDR3 sequence (DNA): TGTGCCAGCTCACCACTTAATCTCCGGGGACCTCTGACAGGGGGGAACTATGGCTACACCTTC.

CDR3 sequence reads: CSAPRDGYTF. Here the CDR3 DNA reads TGCAGTGCTCCCCGGGATGGCTACACCTTC. The rearrangement joins TRBV20-1 to TRBJ1-2; D is undetermined. There are 10 residues in the CDR3. V lost 5 bases and J 6 bases, leaving 7 bases between the germline ends. CDR1 and CDR2 (germline): DFQATT, SNEGSKA (reference sequence).

The chain recombines TRBV9 with TRBJ1-2, with D possibly TRBD1 on 6 matching bases. The ends were cut back, 1 base at V and 6 bases at J, with 10 bases in the middle. This CDR3 is built from 13 residues. Germline CDR1 SGDLS, CDR2 YYNGEE. CDR3 in amino acids: CASSVRRGDGYTF. CDR3 DNA: TGTGCCAGCAGCGTACGCAGGGGTGATGGCTACACCTTC.

The rearrangement joins TRBV5-1 to TRBJ1-2; the match to TRBD1 covers 7 bases. CDR1 and CDR2 (germline): SGHRS, YFSETQ. The V gene end was trimmed by 2 bases and the J gene end by 7 bases; junction bases not matched to a gene: 5. There are 13 residues in the CDR3. The chain's CDR3 is CASSLQGTPGYTF. The DNA of the CDR3 is TGCGCCAGCAGCTTACAGGGGACTCCTGGCTACACCTTC.

The chain uses TRBV4-1 and TRBJ1-6; TRBD1 matches at 9 bases. The junction had 11 bases not matched to a gene; V was cut back by 7 bases and J by 10 bases. From germline, CDR1 is MGHRA and CDR2 YSYEKL. There are 15 residues in the CDR3. The CDR3 region is CASNVRTGEGSPLHF. The CDR3 DNA is TGCGCCAGCAACGTCCGGACAGGGGAAGGGTCACCCCTCCACTTT.

This chain uses TRBV18 with TRBJ2-5; the match to TRBD2 covers 9 bases. Germline V CDR1 and CDR2: KGHSH, LQKENI. Trimming cost V 2 bases and J 2 bases; bases outside gene matches: 12. The CDR3 spans 18 residues. DNA of the CDR3: TGTGCCAGCTCACCAACCAGAGAAGCGGGGGGCCTTCAAGAGACCCAGTACTTC. It codes for CASSPTREAGGLQETQYF.

About this clone: Its ends do not fully match the called genes, so a read error is possible. The V and J genes are TRBV7-9 and TRBJ2-7; 7 bases agree with TRBD1. The CDR3 is 13 amino acids. Germline CDR1 SEHNR, CDR2 FQNEAQ (reference sequence). This CDR3 is CASSLGLGTELHF. CDR3 DNA sequence: TGTGCCAGCAGCTTAGGGTTGGGGACAGAACTGCACTTC.

This sequence joins TRBV5-6 and TRBJ2-3, with 9 bases fitting TRBD2. The CDR3 covers 16 residues. Per germline, CDR1 SGHDT and CDR2 YYEEEE. V gave up 1 base and J gave up 2 bases; unmatched junction bases: 5. CDR3 in amino acids: CASSLKAGGSTDTQYF. The CDR3 DNA sequence: TGTGCCAGCAGCTTGAAAGCGGGGGGTTCCACAGATACGCAGTATTTT.

This clone was detected only once. This sequence joins TRBV30 and TRBJ2-1; 10 bases map to TRBD2. The germline V gene encodes CDR1 GTSNPN and CDR2 SVGIG (reference sequence). The CDR3 is 16 amino acids. V shed 2 bases, J shed 8 bases, and the junction held 12 bases outside the gene matches. The CDR3 coding sequence is TGTGCCTGGAGTCCCAGAGCGGGGGGGCTTATCTATGAGCAGTTCTTC. Its protein is CAWSPRAGGLIYEQFF.

This rearrangement joins TRBV5-5 to TRBJ1-3; possible D gene TRBD1, 5 bases. Trimming took 6 bases from V and 0 from J, leaving 13 bases between them. Germline V gives CDR1 SGHKS, CDR2 YYEKEE (reference sequence). This CDR3 has 15 residues. The CDR3: CASTDRTGSGNTIYF. The CDR3 region has the DNA TGTGCCAGCACCGACCGAACAGGCTCTGGAAACACCATATATTTT.